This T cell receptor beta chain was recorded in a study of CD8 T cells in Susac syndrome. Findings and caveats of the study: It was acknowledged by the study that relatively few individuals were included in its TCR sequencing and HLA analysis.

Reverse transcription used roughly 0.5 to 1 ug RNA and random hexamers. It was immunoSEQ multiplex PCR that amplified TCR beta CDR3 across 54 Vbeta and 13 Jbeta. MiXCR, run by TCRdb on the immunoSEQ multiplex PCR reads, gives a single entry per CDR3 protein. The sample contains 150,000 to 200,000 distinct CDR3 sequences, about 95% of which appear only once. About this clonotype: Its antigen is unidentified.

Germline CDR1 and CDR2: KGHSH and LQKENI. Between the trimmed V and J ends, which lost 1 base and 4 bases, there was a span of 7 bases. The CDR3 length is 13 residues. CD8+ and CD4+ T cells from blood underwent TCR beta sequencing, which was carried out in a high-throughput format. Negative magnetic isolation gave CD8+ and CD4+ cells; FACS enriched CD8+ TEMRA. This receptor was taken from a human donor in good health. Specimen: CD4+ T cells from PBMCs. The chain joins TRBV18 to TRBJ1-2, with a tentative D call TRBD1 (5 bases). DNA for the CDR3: TGTGCCAGCTCACCACAGGGGTTCTATGGCTACACCTTC. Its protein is CASSPQGFYGYTF. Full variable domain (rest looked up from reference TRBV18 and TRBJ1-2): NAGVMQNPRHLVRRRGQEARLRCSPMKGHSHVYWYRQLPEEGLKFMVYLQKENIIDESGMPKERFSAEFPKEGPSILRIQQVVRGDSAAYFCASSPQGFYGYTFGSGTRLTVV.